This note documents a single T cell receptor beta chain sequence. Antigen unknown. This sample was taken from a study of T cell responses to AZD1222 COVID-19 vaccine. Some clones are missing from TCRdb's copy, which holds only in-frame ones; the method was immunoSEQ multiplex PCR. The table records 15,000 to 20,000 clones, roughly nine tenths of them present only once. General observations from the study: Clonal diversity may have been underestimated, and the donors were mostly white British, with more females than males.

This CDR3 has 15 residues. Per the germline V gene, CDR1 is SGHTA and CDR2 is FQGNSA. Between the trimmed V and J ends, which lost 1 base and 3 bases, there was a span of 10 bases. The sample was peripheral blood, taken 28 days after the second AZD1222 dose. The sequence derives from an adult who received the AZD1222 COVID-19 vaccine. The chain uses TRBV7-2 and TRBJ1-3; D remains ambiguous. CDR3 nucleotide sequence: TGTGCCAGCAGCTTAGGGCCGGCGGGTGGAAACACCATATATTTT. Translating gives CASSLGPAGGNTIYF.